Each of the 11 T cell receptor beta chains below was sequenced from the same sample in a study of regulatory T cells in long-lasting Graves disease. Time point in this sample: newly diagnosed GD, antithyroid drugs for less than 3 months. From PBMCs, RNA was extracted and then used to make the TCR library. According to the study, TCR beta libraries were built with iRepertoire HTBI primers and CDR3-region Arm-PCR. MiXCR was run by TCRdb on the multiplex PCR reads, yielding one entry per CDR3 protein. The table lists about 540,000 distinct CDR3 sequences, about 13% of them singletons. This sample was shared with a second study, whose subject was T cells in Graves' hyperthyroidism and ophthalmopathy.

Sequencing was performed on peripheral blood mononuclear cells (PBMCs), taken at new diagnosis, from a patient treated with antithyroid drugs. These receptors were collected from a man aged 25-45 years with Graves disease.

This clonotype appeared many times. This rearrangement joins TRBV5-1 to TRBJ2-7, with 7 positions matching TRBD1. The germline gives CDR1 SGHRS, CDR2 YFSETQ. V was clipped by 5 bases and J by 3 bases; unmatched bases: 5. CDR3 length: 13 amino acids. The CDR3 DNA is TGCGCCAGCAGATACAGGGGTGACTACGAGCAGTACTTC. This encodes CASRYRGDYEQYF.

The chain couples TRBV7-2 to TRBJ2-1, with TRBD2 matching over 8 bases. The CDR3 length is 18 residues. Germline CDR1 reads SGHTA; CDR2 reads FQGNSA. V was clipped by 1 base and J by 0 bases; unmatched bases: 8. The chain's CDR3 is CASSLGTSRSGSYNEQFF. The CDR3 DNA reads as TGTGCCAGCAGCTTAGGGACTAGCAGGAGTGGCTCCTACAATGAGCAGTTCTTC.

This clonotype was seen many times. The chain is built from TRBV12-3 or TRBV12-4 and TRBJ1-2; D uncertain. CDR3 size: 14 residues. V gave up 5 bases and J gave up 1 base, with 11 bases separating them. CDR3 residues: CASSLGRVNYGYTF. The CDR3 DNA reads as TGTGCCAGCAGTCTCGGACGGGTTAACTATGGCTACACCTTC.

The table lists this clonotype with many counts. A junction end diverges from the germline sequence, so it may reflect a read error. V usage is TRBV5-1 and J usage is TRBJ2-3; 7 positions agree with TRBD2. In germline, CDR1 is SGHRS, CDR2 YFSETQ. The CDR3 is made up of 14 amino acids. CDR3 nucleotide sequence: TGTGCCAGCAGTTCGGCGGGAGGCACAGATACGCAGTATTTT. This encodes CASSSAGGTDTQYF.

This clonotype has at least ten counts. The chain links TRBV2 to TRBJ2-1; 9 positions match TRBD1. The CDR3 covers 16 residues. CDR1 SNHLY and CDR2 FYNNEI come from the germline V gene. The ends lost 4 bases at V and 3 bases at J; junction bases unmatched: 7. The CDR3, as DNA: TGTGCCAGCAGTGGGTCAGGACAGGGGTACTACAATGAGCAGTTCTTC. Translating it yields CASSGSGQGYYNEQFF.

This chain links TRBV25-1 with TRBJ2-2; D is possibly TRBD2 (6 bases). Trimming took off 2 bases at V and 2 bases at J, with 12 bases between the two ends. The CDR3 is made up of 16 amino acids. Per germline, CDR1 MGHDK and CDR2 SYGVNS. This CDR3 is CASSEEGRGNTGELFF. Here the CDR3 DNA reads TGTGCCAGCAGTGAAGAGGGGCGGGGAAACACCGGGGAGCTGTTTTTT.

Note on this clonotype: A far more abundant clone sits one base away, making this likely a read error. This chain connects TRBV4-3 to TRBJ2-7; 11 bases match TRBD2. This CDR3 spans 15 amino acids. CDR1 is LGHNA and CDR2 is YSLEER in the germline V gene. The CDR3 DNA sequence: TGCGCCAGCAGCCGAGGGAGCGTAGCGGGAGGGGAGCTGTACTTC. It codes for CASSRGSVAGGELYF.

The CDR3 DNA reads TGCAGCGTCTTAGCGGGAGGGCCCTCGAGCACAGATACGCAGTATTTT. Translation: CSVLAGGPSSTDTQYF. The gene calls are TRBV29-1 and TRBJ2-3; 11 positions match TRBD2. The germline V gene has CDR1 SQVTM and CDR2 ANQGSEA. CDR3 length: 16 amino acids. J lost 0 bases, V lost 6 bases, and 8 bases had no gene match.

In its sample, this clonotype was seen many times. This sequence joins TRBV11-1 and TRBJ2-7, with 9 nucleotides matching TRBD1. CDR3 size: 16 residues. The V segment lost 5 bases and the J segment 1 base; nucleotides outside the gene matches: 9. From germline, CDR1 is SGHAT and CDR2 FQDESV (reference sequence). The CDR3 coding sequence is TGTGCCAGCAGCGATCCCGGGACAGGGCCTTCCTACGAGCAGTACTTC. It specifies CASSDPGTGPSYEQYF.

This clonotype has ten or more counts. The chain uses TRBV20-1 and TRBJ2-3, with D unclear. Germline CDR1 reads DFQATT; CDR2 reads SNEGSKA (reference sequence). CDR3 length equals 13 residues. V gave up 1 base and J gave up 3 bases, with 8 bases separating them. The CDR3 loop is CSARGPGTDTQYF. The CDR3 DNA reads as TGCAGTGCTAGAGGGCCGGGTACAGATACGCAGTATTTT.

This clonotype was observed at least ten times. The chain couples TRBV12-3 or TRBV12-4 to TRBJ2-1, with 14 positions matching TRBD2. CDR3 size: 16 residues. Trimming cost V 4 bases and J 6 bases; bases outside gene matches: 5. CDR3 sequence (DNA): TGTGCCAGCAGTTCTACCGGGACTAGCGGGAGCAATGAGCAGTTCTTC. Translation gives CASSSTGTSGSNEQFF.